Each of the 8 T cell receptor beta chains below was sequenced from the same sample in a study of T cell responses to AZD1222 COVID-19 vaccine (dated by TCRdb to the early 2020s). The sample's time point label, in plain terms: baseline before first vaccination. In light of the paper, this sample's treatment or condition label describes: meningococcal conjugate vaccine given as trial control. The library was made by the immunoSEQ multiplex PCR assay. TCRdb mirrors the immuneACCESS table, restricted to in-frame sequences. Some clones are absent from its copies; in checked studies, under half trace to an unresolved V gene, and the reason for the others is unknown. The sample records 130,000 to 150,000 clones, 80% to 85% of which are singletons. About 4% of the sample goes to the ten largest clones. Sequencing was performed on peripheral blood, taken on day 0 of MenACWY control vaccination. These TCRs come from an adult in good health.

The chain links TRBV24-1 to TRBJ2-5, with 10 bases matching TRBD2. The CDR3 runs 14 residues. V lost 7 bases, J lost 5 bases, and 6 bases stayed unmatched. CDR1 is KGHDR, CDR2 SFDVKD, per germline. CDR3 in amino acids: CATSHGLAEETQYF. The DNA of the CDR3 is TGTGCCACCAGCCACGGACTAGCGGAGGAGACCCAGTACTTC.

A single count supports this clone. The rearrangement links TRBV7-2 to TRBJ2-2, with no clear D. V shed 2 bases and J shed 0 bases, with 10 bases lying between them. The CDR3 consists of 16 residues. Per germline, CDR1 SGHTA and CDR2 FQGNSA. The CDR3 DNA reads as TGTGCCAGCAGCTTAAGAACTTTAACGAACACCGGGGAGCTGTTTTTT. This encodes CASSLRTLTNTGELFF.

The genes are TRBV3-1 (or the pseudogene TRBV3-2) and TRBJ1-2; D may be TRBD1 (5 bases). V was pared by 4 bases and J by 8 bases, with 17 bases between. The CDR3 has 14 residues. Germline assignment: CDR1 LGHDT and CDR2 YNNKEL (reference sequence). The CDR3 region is CASSLPDTAYGYTF. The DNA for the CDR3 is TGTGCCAGCAGCCTCCCGGACACCGCGTACGGCTACACCTTC.

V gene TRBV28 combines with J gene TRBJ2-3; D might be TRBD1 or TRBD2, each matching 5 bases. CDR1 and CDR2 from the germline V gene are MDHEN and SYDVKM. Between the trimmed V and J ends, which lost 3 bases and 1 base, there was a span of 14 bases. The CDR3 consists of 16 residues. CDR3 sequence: CASSLGVGPGTDTQYF. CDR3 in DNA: TGTGCCAGCAGTTTGGGCGTGGGACCTGGCACAGATACGCAGTATTTT.

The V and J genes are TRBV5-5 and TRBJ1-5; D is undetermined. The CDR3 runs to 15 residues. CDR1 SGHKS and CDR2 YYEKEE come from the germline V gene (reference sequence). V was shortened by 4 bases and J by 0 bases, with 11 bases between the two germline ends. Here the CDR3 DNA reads TGTGCCAGCAGCCTTGGACGGGATAGCAATCAGCCCCAGCATTTT. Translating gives CASSLGRDSNQPQHF.

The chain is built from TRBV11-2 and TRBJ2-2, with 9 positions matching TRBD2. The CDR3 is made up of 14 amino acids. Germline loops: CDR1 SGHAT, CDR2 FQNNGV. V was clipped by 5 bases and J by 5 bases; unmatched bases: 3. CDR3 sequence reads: CASSISGGTGELFF. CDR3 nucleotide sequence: TGTGCCAGCAGCATTAGCGGGGGTACCGGGGAGCTGTTTTTT.

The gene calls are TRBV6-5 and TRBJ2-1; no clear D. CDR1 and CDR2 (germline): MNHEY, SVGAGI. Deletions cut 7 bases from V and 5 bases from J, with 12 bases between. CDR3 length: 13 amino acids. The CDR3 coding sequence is TGTGCCAGCAAACGCCCCATGAACAATGAGCAGTTCTTC. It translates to CASKRPMNNEQFF.

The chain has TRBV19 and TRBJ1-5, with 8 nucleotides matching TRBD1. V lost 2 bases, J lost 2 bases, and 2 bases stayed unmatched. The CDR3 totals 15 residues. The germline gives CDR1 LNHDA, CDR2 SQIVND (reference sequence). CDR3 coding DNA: TGTGCCAGTAGTATAACGGACAGGGGCAATCAGCCCCAGCATTTT. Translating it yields CASSITDRGNQPQHF.